Listed below are T cell receptor beta chains from one sample, sequenced in a study of cytomegalovirus exposure and HLA in healthy donors. TCRdb's table, derived via immunoSEQ multiplex PCR, lists solely in-frame clones and lacks some. Here the sample spans some 99,000 clones, 73% being singletons. The sample taken for sequencing was PBMCs. All receptors come from a man aged 40-50 years in good health and CMV-seronegative. Each CDR3 is given with its conserved first and last residue. D genes are given only for firm matches. Expanded clones are given a class, and other clones once, few, many or no size at all.

TRBV5-6	TRBJ2-7	.	.	TGTGCCAGCAGCTTGGGTGGACAGCTATACGAGCAGTACTTC	CASSLGGQLYEQYF
TRBV28	TRBJ2-7	TRBD2	.	TGTGCCAGCAGTTTATTTGCGGGGGACGAGCAGTACTTC	CASSLFAGDEQYF
TRBV6-6	TRBJ1-5	TRBD1	few	TGTGCCAGCAGGCCTCAGGGGGCAAGCAATCAGCCCCAGCATTTT	CASRPQGASNQPQHF
TRBV6-6	TRBJ2-1	.	.	TGTGCCAGCAGAATCGACTTCCCAGAGCAGTTCTTC	CASRIDFPEQFF
TRBV11-1	TRBJ2-7	TRBD1	.	TGTGCCAGCAGCCTCACCGGGACAGGCCCCTACGAGCAGTACTTC	CASSLTGTGPYEQYF
TRBV19	TRBJ1-6	.	.	TGTGCCAGCAGTGGCAGTTATAATTCACCCCTCCACTTT	CASSGSYNSPLHF
TRBV4-2	TRBJ2-7	.	.	TGTGCCAGCAGCCAAGCGTTCCCGGGGATCTACGAGCAGTACTTC	CASSQAFPGIYEQYF
TRBV12-5	TRBJ2-7	.	once	TGTGCTAGTGGTTTGGTACTATTGGGGGCTTACGAGCAGTACTTC	CASGLVLLGAYEQYF
TRBV7-2	TRBJ2-3	.	.	TGTGCCAGCAGCTTTCTAGGGGGCACAGATACGCAGTATTTT	CASSFLGGTDTQYF
TRBV28	TRBJ2-5	TRBD1	few	TGTGCCAGCAGTTTTTCGGTCCAGGGGGCGCGGAGCCAAGAGACCCAGTACTTC	CASSFSVQGARSQETQYF
TRBV27	TRBJ1-2	.	.	TGTGCCAGCAGTTGGGGGGGGGCGGACTATGGCTACACCTTC	CASSWGGADYGYTF
TRBV19	TRBJ1-1	.	.	TGTGCCACCCGGGGGAAGCACACTGAAGCTTTCTTT	CATRGKHTEAFF
TRBV5-1	TRBJ2-6	.	.	TGCGCCAGCAGCTTGGGGGAGACGGATAGCTCTGGGGCCAACGTCCTGACTTTC	CASSLGETDSSGANVLTF
TRBV11-3	TRBJ2-5	.	.	TGTGCCAGCAGCCCGGGATCGGGCGGGGCCCAAGAGACCCAGTACTTC	CASSPGSGGAQETQYF
TRBV7-9	TRBJ2-6	.	few	TGTGCCAGCAGCCCATGGACAGCTGGGGCCAACGTCCTGACTTTC	CASSPWTAGANVLTF
TRBV10-3	TRBJ2-2	.	few	TGTGCCATCAGTAACCGGACTACCATAAACACCGGGGAGCTGTTTTTT	CAISNRTTINTGELFF
TRBV28	TRBJ1-4	.	.	TGTGCCAGCAGTTTACCGACTAATGAAAAACTGTTTTTT	CASSLPTNEKLFF
TRBV4-3	TRBJ2-5	TRBD2	.	TGCGCCAGCAGCCCTTCTAGCGGGGGGGCGTACCAAGAGACCCAGTACTTC	CASSPSSGGAYQETQYF
TRBV5-6	TRBJ2-1	.	few	TGTGCCAGCAGCCCGTTGAGGTCAGGGGGGATGCAGTTCTTC	CASSPLRSGGMQFF
TRBV21-1	TRBJ2-1	.	.	TGTGCCAGCAGCAAAGAAGGACTAGCGGGGGAGATGAATGAGCAGTTCTTC	CASSKEGLAGEMNEQFF
TRBV6-5	TRBJ1-4	.	.	TGTGCCAGCAGTGAACTGGGAGTCGGAAAACTGTTTTTT	CASSELGVGKLFF
TRBV19	TRBJ1-5	TRBD1	.	TGTGCCAGTAGTCCCGGACAGGTGGAACAGCCCCAGCATTTT	CASSPGQVEQPQHF
TRBV5-1	TRBJ2-1	TRBD2	.	TGCGCCAGCAGCCCGGGGGGTTCGGGCTACAATGAGCAGTTCTTC	CASSPGGSGYNEQFF
TRBV19	TRBJ1-1	TRBD1	.	TGTGCCAGTAGGTGGGACAGGGGCTTGAACACTGAAGCTTTCTTT	CASRWDRGLNTEAFF
TRBV10-2	TRBJ2-3	TRBD2	.	TGCGCCAGCAGTGCGTCTAGCGGGGGTTGGATCACAGATACGCAGTATTTT	CASSASSGGWITDTQYF
TRBV4-1	TRBJ2-1	.	.	TGCGCCAGCAGCCAAGGACTATCTGACTACAATGAGCAGTTCTTC	CASSQGLSDYNEQFF
TRBV5-1	TRBJ2-7	TRBD1	.	TGCGCCAGCAGGCCGACGGGACAGGTGCCCTACGAGCAGTACTTC	CASRPTGQVPYEQYF
TRBV7-9	TRBJ2-6	.	.	TGTGCCAGCAGCTTAGCGAGCTCTGGGGCCAACGTCCTGACTTTC	CASSLASSGANVLTF
TRBV27	TRBJ1-2	.	.	TGTGCCAGCAACCTGAGGGGGAACTATGGCTACACCTTC	CASNLRGNYGYTF
TRBV7-2	TRBJ2-5	TRBD1	.	TGTGCCAGCAGCTTACCAGGGGGAAGTGAGACCCAGTACTTC	CASSLPGGSETQYF
TRBV7-9	TRBJ2-5	TRBD2	.	TGTGCCAGCAGCTTAGTTCCAAGCGGGGAACAAGAGACCCAGTACTTC	CASSLVPSGEQETQYF
TRBV19	TRBJ2-2	TRBD2	.	TGTGCCAGTAGCACGGCGGGGGGGGTCGGGGAGCTGTTTTTT	CASSTAGGVGELFF
TRBV11-2	TRBJ1-5	.	.	TGTGCCAGCAGCTTAGACTACGAGGAGCCCCAGCATTTT	CASSLDYEEPQHF
TRBV9	TRBJ2-5	TRBD2	once	TGTGCCAGCAGCGTAGGAAGCGGGGGCGGAGAGACCCAGTACTTC	CASSVGSGGGETQYF
TRBV7-9	TRBJ2-7	.	few	TGTGCCAGCAGCCCCCCGTCCGGGGGGCCGGAGGACGAGCAGTACTTC	CASSPPSGGPEDEQYF
TRBV29-1	TRBJ1-2	TRBD1	.	TGCAGCGTGACCAGACAGGGGGCGGGCGGCTACACCTTC	CSVTRQGAGGYTF
TRBV6-5	TRBJ2-2	TRBD2	once	TGTGCCAGCAGGTCCTTCGGGGGGAACGGGGAGCTGTTTTTT	CASRSFGGNGELFF
TRBV5-5	TRBJ1-1	TRBD1	.	TGTGCCAGCAGCTTGGGGACAGGGGTAACTGAAGCTTTCTTT	CASSLGTGVTEAFF
TRBV6-5	TRBJ2-2	TRBD2	once	TGTGCCAGCAAGCGGGGGGGGAACACCGGGGAGCTGTTTTTT	CASKRGGNTGELFF
TRBV6-1	TRBJ1-5	.	.	TGTGCCAGCAGTGAATTGGGGAACGGGGACAATCAGCCCCAGCATTTT	CASSELGNGDNQPQHF
TRBV4-2	TRBJ1-2	.	.	TGTGCCAGCAGCCAAGATGGAGCGGGGGGCTACACCTTC	CASSQDGAGGYTF
TRBV7-9	TRBJ1-6	.	few	TGTGCCAGCAGCTCGGGGGGAGGGTCACCCCTCCACTTT	CASSSGGGSPLHF
TRBV29-1	TRBJ1-4	.	.	TGCAGCGCCCGCGGGCTCAGCTATGAAAAACTGTTTTTT	CSARGLSYEKLFF